The table lists the clone carrying this T cell receptor beta chain with many counts. Its antigen is as yet unknown. This sample stems from a study of molecular identifiers for immune sequencing clone quantification. Across the whole study: Replicate RNA came from about 20,000 or 100,000 naive CD8 cells and was split five ways, and four parts were sequenced.

TCRdb used MiXCR to reprocess the PCR reads, holding one entry per CDR3 protein. Of about 330,000 distinct CDR3 sequences listed, about 23% were seen once; the top ten hold around 0.7%. Study outcomes and limitations: Clones carrying above 20 RNA copies accounted for over 97% of effector molecules, under 1% in naive cells.

From germline, CDR1 is SGHTA and CDR2 FQGNSA. The CDR3 sequence is 12 residues long. Trimming cost V 5 bases and J 1 base, with 5 bases left between them. A CD8+CD4-CCR7+CD45RA+ gate was used to sort naive CD8 T cells. Sequenced sample: naive CD8+ T cells from blood, with Jurkat cell RNA spiked in. Subset described: FACS-sorted CD8+CD4-CCR7+CD45RA+ naive T cells. The chain uses TRBV7-2 and TRBJ1-1; D is unclear. This receptor was obtained from a human donor in good health. Some libraries in this study had Jurkat cell RNA spiked in. The DNA of the CDR3 is TGTGCCAGCAGCCCGTGGAACACTGAAGCTTTCTTT. This translates into CASSPWNTEAFF.